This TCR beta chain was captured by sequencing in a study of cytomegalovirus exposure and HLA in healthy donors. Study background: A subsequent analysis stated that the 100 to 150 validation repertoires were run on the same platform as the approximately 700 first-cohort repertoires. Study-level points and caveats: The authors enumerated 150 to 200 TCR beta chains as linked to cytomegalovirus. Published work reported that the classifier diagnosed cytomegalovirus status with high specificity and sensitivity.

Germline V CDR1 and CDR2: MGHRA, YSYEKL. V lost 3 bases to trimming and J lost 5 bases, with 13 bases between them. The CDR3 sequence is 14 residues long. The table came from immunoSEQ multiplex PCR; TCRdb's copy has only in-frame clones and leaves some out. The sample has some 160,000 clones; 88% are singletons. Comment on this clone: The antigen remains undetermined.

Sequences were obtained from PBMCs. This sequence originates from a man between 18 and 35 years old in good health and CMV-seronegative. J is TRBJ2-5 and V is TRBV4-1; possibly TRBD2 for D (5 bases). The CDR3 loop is CASSQPAAGETQYF. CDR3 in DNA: TGCGCCAGCAGCCAGCCAGCGGCCGGGGAGACCCAGTACTTC.